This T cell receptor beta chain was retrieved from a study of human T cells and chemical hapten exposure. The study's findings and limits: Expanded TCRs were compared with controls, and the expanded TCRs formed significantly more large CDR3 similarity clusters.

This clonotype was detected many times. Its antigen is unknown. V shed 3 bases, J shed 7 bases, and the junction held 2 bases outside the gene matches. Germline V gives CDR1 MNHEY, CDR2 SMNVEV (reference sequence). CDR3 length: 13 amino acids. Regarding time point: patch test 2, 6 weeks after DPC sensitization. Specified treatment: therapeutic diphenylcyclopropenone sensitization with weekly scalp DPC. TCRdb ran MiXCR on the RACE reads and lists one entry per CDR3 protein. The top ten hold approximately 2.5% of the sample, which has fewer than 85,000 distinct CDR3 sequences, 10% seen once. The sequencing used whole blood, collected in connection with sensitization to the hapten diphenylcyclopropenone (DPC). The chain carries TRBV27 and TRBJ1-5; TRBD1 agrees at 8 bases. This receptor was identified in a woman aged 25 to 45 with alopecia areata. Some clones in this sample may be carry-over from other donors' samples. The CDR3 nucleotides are TGTGCCAGCAGTTTCAGGGGGCACCAGCCCCAGCATTTT. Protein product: CASSFRGHQPQHF.